Shown below are 17 T cell receptor beta chains from a single sample sequenced in a study of cytomegalovirus exposure and HLA in healthy donors. Some clones are missing from TCRdb's copy, which holds only in-frame ones; the method was immunoSEQ multiplex PCR. The sample has a few hundred thousand clones; 86% are singletons. The source material was PBMCs. Receptors originate from a woman aged 18-29 years in good health and CMV-seronegative.

The chain joins TRBV15 to TRBJ2-1; 7 bases match TRBD2. Germline V lookup: CDR1 LNHNV, CDR2 YYDKDF (reference sequence). CDR3 length equals 18 residues. After removal of 4 bases from V and 2 bases from J, the junction contained 14 bases not matched to a gene. In DNA form, the CDR3 reads TGTGCCACCAGCATAGGGAATAGCGGGCCAGGCCCCTACAATGAGCAGTTCTTC. It codes for CATSIGNSGPGPYNEQFF.

The chain uses TRBV7-2 and TRBJ2-7; possible D gene TRBD2, 6 bases. The length of the CDR3 is 15 residues. In germline, CDR1 is SGHTA, CDR2 FQGNSA. V shed 5 bases and J shed 1 base, with 15 bases lying between them. The CDR3 spells CASSNYGSVSYEQYF. The CDR3 DNA reads as TGTGCCAGCAGCAACTACGGGAGTGTTTCCTACGAGCAGTACTTC.

This chain uses TRBV28 with TRBJ1-3, with 8 bases matching TRBD1. The CDR3 loop spans 17 amino acids. Germline V CDR1 and CDR2: MDHEN, SYDVKM. V shed 2 bases and J 0 bases; nucleotides not matched to a gene: 6. The CDR3 loop reads CASSLRDRLSSGNTIYF. Written as DNA, the CDR3 is TGTGCCAGCAGTTTAAGGGACAGGCTGAGCTCTGGAAACACCATATATTTT.

The rearrangement uses TRBV4-2 and TRBJ1-3, with D tentatively TRBD1 (5 bases). This CDR3 is built from 16 residues. The ends were cut back, 5 bases at V and 2 bases at J, with 16 bases in the middle. Looked up from germline, CDR1 is LGHNA and CDR2 is YNFKEQ. The CDR3 sequence: CASSKTDISAGNTIYF. In DNA form, the CDR3 reads TGTGCCAGCAGCAAAACGGACATTTCTGCTGGAAACACCATATATTTT.

This clone appeared once. The V gene is TRBV25-1, the J gene TRBJ1-1; D is unclear. The germline gives CDR1 MGHDK, CDR2 SYGVNS. Trimming removed 1 base at V and 5 bases at J, with 11 bases between. CDR3 size: 14 residues. The CDR3 DNA is TGTGCCAGCAGTGAATTATTGAGTGAGACTGAAGCTTTCTTT. Its protein is CASSELLSETEAFF.

The chain couples TRBV7-2 to TRBJ1-1; no reliable D call. Germline loops: CDR1 SGHTA, CDR2 FQGNSA. The CDR3 is 15 residues long. Trimming removed 1 base from V and 4 bases from J, with 13 bases in between. The CDR3 here is CASSLVSAWATEAFF. In nucleotides, the CDR3 is TGTGCCAGCAGCTTAGTTTCGGCTTGGGCCACTGAAGCTTTCTTT.

This clone was seen a few times. V and J are TRBV28 and TRBJ1-5; the match to TRBD1 covers 9 bases. The CDR3 spans 16 residues. After removal of 5 bases from V and 5 bases from J, the junction contained 10 bases not matched to a gene. CDR1 and CDR2 from the germline V gene are MDHEN and SYDVKM. The CDR3 DNA sequence: TGTGCCAGCAGTCGGGGGACAGGGAAATTAGATCAGCCCCAGCATTTT. Its translation: CASSRGTGKLDQPQHF.

The rearrangement uses TRBV14 and TRBJ1-1; D gene uncertain. The germline V and J ends were trimmed by 4 bases and 1 base, with 13 bases remaining between them. This CDR3 comprises 15 residues. In germline, CDR1 is SGHDN, CDR2 FVKESK. CDR3 residues: CASSLHPQPNTEAFF. CDR3 DNA sequence: TGTGCCAGCAGCCTCCACCCACAGCCGAACACTGAAGCTTTCTTT.

V and J are TRBV29-1 and TRBJ2-3, with 10 bases that match TRBD1. The CDR3 covers 16 residues. CDR1 and CDR2 from the germline V gene are SQVTM and ANQGSEA. V gave up 6 bases and J gave up 4 bases; unmatched junction bases: 13. The CDR3 bases are TGCAGCGTGGAGTCGGGGACAGGGGTGAAGCCAGATACGCAGTATTTT. Its protein is CSVESGTGVKPDTQYF.

This clone was seen only a few times. The gene calls are TRBV6-4 and TRBJ2-1; D unresolved. Trimming pared 0 bases from V and 4 bases from J, leaving 13 bases between. CDR3 size: 16 residues. Germline lookup yields CDR1 MRHNA and CDR2 SNTAGT. CDR3 nucleotide sequence: TGTGCCAGCAGTGACTCCTCCCGGGTAGATTACAATGAGCAGTTCTTC. Its protein is CASSDSSRVDYNEQFF.

The CDR3 region is CASSPLPLRETQYF. The CDR3 DNA reads as TGTGCCAGCTCACCACTTCCCCTGCGAGAGACCCAGTACTTC. The chain couples TRBV18 to TRBJ2-5; D ambiguous. Germline V gene sequence: CDR1 KGHSH, CDR2 LQKENI. This CDR3 has 14 residues. Trimming removed 1 base from V and 4 bases from J, with 10 bases in between.

The chain uses TRBV20-1 and TRBJ2-1, with no clear D. The length of the CDR3 is 11 residues. V lost 2 bases, J lost 8 bases, and 7 bases lay in between. Germline CDR1 reads DFQATT; CDR2 reads SNEGSKA (reference sequence). CDR3: CSARLGYEQFF. Written as DNA, the CDR3 is TGCAGTGCTAGATTGGGCTATGAGCAGTTCTTC.

The chain combines TRBV9 with TRBJ2-7; TRBD2 matches 9 bases. This CDR3 comprises 14 residues. The germline V gene has CDR1 SGDLS and CDR2 YYNGEE. Trimming at V came to 2 bases and at J to 3 bases, leaving 3 bases not matched to a gene. The CDR3 reads CASSVDSGSYEQYF. Written as DNA, the CDR3 is TGTGCCAGCAGCGTTGATAGCGGGAGCTACGAGCAGTACTTC.

This chain uses TRBV30 with TRBJ2-3; TRBD2 matches 8 bases. The CDR3 sequence is 14 residues long. Trimming at V came to 3 bases and at J to 4 bases, leaving 6 bases not matched to a gene. CDR1 is GTSNPN, CDR2 SVGIG, per germline (reference sequence). The CDR3 is CAWSAGGSSDTQYF. CDR3 DNA sequence: TGTGCCTGGAGCGCGGGGGGCAGTTCAGATACGCAGTATTTT.

This chain joins TRBV6-1 and TRBJ1-1; 8 nucleotides agree with TRBD1. This CDR3 spans 13 amino acids. In germline, CDR1 is MNHNS, CDR2 SASEGT. Trimming cost V 4 bases and J 11 bases; bases outside gene matches: 9. CDR3 DNA sequence: TGTGCCAGCAGTGGGCAGGGGGCCCCATTTGCTTTCTTT. Residues: CASSGQGAPFAFF.

This clone turned up a few times. The rearrangement joins TRBV5-4 to TRBJ2-7, with 8 bases lining up with TRBD2. The J segment lost 0 bases and the V segment lost 2 bases, leaving 4 bases of the junction unmatched. The CDR3 length is 15 residues. The germline gives CDR1 SGHNT, CDR2 YYREEE (reference sequence). CDR3 in amino acids: CASSLTGGSSYEQYF. As DNA, the CDR3 is TGTGCCAGCAGCTTAACGGGAGGGAGCTCCTACGAGCAGTACTTC. The full variable domain, with the rest looked up from reference TRBV5-4 and TRBJ2-7, is ETGVTQSPTHLIKTRGQQVTLRCSSQSGHNTVSWYQQALGQGPQFIFQYYREEENGRGNFPPRFSGLQFPNYSSELNVNALELDDSALYLCASSLTGGSSYEQYFGPGTRLTVT.

This rearrangement joins TRBV27 to TRBJ2-7, with a possible D match to TRBD1 (6 bases). Trimming took off 6 bases at V and 3 bases at J, with 9 bases between the two ends. CDR3 length: 12 amino acids. From germline, CDR1 is MNHEY and CDR2 SMNVEV (reference sequence). The CDR3 protein is CASSRGFYEQYF. In DNA form, the CDR3 reads TGTGCCAGCAGCAGGGGTTTCTACGAGCAGTACTTC.